Only a few counts were recorded for the clone carrying this T cell receptor beta chain. This table comes from immunoSEQ multiplex PCR, and its TCRdb copy is limited to in-frame clones, with some not included. The sample records 55,000 to 70,000 clones, around 83% being singletons. V was cut by 0 bases and J by 1 base, with 9 bases left in between. This CDR3 is built from 15 residues. Per the germline V gene, CDR1 is SGHTA and CDR2 is FQGNSA. The data were taken from a study of OX40 agonist ivuxolimab in advanced cancers. The TCR comes from an adult with an advanced solid tumor such as melanoma, head and neck, liver or kidney cancer. Sequenced here: CD4+ or CD8+ T cells sorted from blood, sampled in a trial of the OX40 agonist ivuxolimab. The gene calls are TRBV7-2 and TRBJ1-1, with D perhaps matching TRBD1 (5 bases). CDR3 DNA sequence: TGTGCCAGCAGCTTAGCGCGGACAAAGAACACTGAAGCTTTCTTT. It translates to CASSLARTKNTEAFF.